This section outlines one TCR beta chain sequence together with its context. Given a much more abundant clone one base away, this may be a read error. The data were obtained in a study of CD8+CD57+ T cells in acquired aplastic anemia. Genomic DNA provided the template from which TCR beta VDJ and CDR3 profiles were obtained. TCRdb ran MiXCR on the reads and lists one entry per CDR3 protein. The data hold about 200,000 distinct CDR3 sequences, with around 49% observed a single time. The CDR3 runs to 15 residues. Germline V gene lookup returns CDR1 SEHNR and CDR2 FQNEAQ (reference sequence). The germline V and J ends were trimmed by 3 bases and 2 bases, with 13 bases remaining between them. Patients chosen for sequencing had CD8+CD57+ cells that had expanded, as shown by flow cytometry.

The chain has TRBV7-9 and TRBJ1-2; no clear D. The clonotype originates from a human donor with aplastic anemia. Source material: sorted CD4+, CD8+, or CD8+CD57+ T cells (not recorded which) from PBMCs. The CDR3 DNA sequence: TGTGCCAGCAGCTTGCATAAGGATTTCAACTATGGCTACACCTTC. Its protein product is CASSLHKDFNYGYTF.